This passage covers 10 T cell receptor beta chains from one sample sequenced in a study of Ad26.COV2.S vaccination and SARS-CoV-2 variants (dated by TCRdb to 2020 to 2023). The library was produced with the immunoSEQ multiplex PCR assay. TCRdb took over this immuneACCESS table, retaining in-frame rearrangements with V and J assigned. Such tables are incomplete; in checked studies, under half of the missing clones stem from an unresolved V gene, and the remainder is unexplained. Counted in this sample were about 180,000 clones; 87% of them appeared once. The ten largest clones add up to about 5.9% of the sample. The sample's time point label is to be understood as: individuals recovered from natural SARS-CoV-2 infection. The source material was peripheral blood, sampled after recovery from COVID-19. These receptors were taken from a human donor who had recovered from COVID-19.

The genes are TRBV4-1 and TRBJ2-3; 8 bases map to TRBD1. J lost 4 bases, V lost 1 base, and 4 bases had no gene match. Germline V gene data show CDR1 as MGHRA and CDR2 as YSYEKL. The CDR3 totals 15 residues. CDR3 protein: CASSQVQGAADTQYF. CDR3 nucleotides: TGCGCCAGCAGCCAAGTGCAGGGGGCGGCAGATACGCAGTATTTT.

The chain has TRBV21-1 and TRBJ2-3; the table's D gene call, TRBD2, was not cross checked with the DNA. TRBV21-1 is an annotated pseudogene. This CDR3 comprises 17 residues. The CDR3 nucleotides read TGTGCCAGCAGCAAAGTTCCGGGATTTGTCTTGTGGGATACGCAGTATTTT. Residues: CASSKVPGFVLWDTQYF.

The chain employs TRBV3-1 (or the pseudogene TRBV3-2) and TRBJ1-1, with D unclear. Trimming stripped 0 bases from V and 9 bases from J, with 5 bases between. This CDR3 contains 11 residues. Looked up from germline, CDR1 is LGHDT and CDR2 is YNNKEL (reference sequence). CDR3 in amino acids: CASSQESQAFF. The CDR3 coding sequence is TGTGCCAGCAGCCAAGAATCTCAAGCTTTCTTT.

V is TRBV28 and J is TRBJ2-1, with 12 bases identical to TRBD2. The CDR3 is 15 amino acids. The J segment lost 4 bases and the V segment lost 10 bases, leaving 8 bases of the junction unmatched. CDR1 and CDR2 (germline): MDHEN, SYDVKM. In DNA form, the CDR3 reads TGTGCCACCTCTAGCGGGGGGGCCGGTTACAATGAGCAGTTCTTC. Translated: CATSSGGAGYNEQFF.

In this sample, this clone turned up a few times. J is TRBJ1-6 and V is TRBV5-8; D might be TRBD1 (5 bases). The CDR3 totals 13 residues. The ends were cut back, 4 bases at V and 10 bases at J, with 12 bases in the middle. The germline CDR1 and CDR2 sequences are SGHTS and YDEGEE. CDR3 in DNA: TGTGCCAGCAGCAACCGGGACGGATCACCCCTCCACTTT. Translation gives CASSNRDGSPLHF.

The chain links TRBV5-1 to TRBJ2-2; the match to TRBD2 covers 9 bases. CDR3 size: 15 residues. Unmatched junction bases numbered 5, after V lost 5 bases and J lost 3 bases. From germline, CDR1 is SGHRS and CDR2 YFSETQ. The CDR3 nucleotides read TGCGCCAGCAGTTACGGGACTAGCTACACCGGGGAGCTGTTTTTT. Amino acid sequence: CASSYGTSYTGELFF.

The chain recombines TRBV24-1 with TRBJ2-5; 11 bases fit TRBD2. Germline V gene lookup returns CDR1 KGHDR and CDR2 SFDVKD. CDR3 length equals 17 residues. V lost 3 bases, J lost 1 base, and 6 bases stayed unmatched. The CDR3 DNA sequence: TGTGCCACCAGTGATCCAACTAGCGGGGGCCTCCAAGAGACCCAGTACTTC. This translates into CATSDPTSGGLQETQYF.

The gene calls are TRBV3-1 (or the pseudogene TRBV3-2) and TRBJ2-3; D is perhaps TRBD2 (5 bases). Trimming took 4 bases from V and 0 from J, leaving 8 bases between them. From germline, CDR1 is LGHDT and CDR2 YNNKEL (reference sequence). The CDR3 loop spans 14 amino acids. This CDR3 is CASSLDWSTDTQYF. In nucleotides, the CDR3 is TGTGCCAGCAGCCTGGACTGGAGCACAGATACGCAGTATTTT.

This rearrangement joins TRBV21-1 to TRBJ2-7. TRBV21-1 is a known pseudogene. The CDR3 extends over 16 amino acids. The CDR3 protein is CASSKTILQPRDEQYF. The CDR3 DNA is TGTGCCAGCAGCAAAACTATCCTACAGCCCCGGGACGAGCAGTACTTC.

This clone was observed a handful of times. Other DNA sequences in the same sample also yield this CDR3. The rearrangement uses TRBV7-9 and TRBJ1-5; D ambiguous. Trimming took off 1 base at V and 1 base at J, with 2 bases between the two ends. The CDR3 length is 13 residues. Germline V lookup: CDR1 SEHNR, CDR2 FQNEAQ (reference sequence). The CDR3 reads CASSLDSNQPQHF. Written as DNA, the CDR3 is TGTGCCAGCAGCTTAGACAGCAATCAGCCCCAGCATTTT.